This entry lists 10 T cell receptor beta chains sequenced from one sample in a study of OX40 agonist ivuxolimab in advanced cancers. Using immunoSEQ multiplex PCR, the repertoire was profiled, and TCRdb retains in-frame clones only, with some absent. The sample includes about 110,000 clones, 91% of them seen just once. The source was CD4+ or CD8+ T cells sorted from blood, collected in a trial of the OX40 agonist ivuxolimab. These TCRs come from an adult with an advanced solid tumor such as melanoma, head and neck, liver or kidney cancer.

The chain combines TRBV5-1 with TRBJ2-4; D possibly corresponds to TRBD2 (6 bases). Trimming took 5 bases from V and 6 from J, leaving 18 bases between them. Germline V gene sequence: CDR1 SGHRS, CDR2 YFSETQ. This CDR3 region has 15 residues. CDR3 in DNA: TGCGCCAGCAGGTATGGAGATGGCGGGGTAAACATTCAGTACTTC. This sequence encodes CASRYGDGGVNIQYF.

The chain uses TRBV5-1 and TRBJ2-5, with 9 bases lining up with TRBD2. V lost 2 bases and J lost 5; bases outside the gene matches: 7. The germline V gene encodes CDR1 SGHRS and CDR2 YFSETQ. The CDR3 loop spans 15 amino acids. The CDR3 coding sequence is TGCGCCAGCAGCTTAGGACTAGCGAGAGGGGAGACCCAGTACTTC. It codes for CASSLGLARGETQYF.

The CDR3 DNA follows: TGCGCCAGCAGCTTGGATGGGACACCAACCTACGAGCAGTACTTC. This codes for CASSLDGTPTYEQYF. The chain links TRBV5-1 to TRBJ2-7; perhaps TRBD1 as D (6 bases). CDR3 length equals 15 residues. Germline assignment: CDR1 SGHRS and CDR2 YFSETQ. The V end was cut by 0 bases, the J end by 2 bases, with 12 bases between.

J is TRBJ2-7 and V is TRBV6-1; a weak D match, TRBD1 (6 bases). The germline V gene has CDR1 MNHNS and CDR2 SASEGT. The CDR3 spans 15 residues. V was trimmed by 6 bases and J by 1 base, leaving 16 bases between them. This CDR3 is CASRVQQGVSYEQYF. The CDR3 nucleotides read TGTGCCAGCAGGGTTCAACAGGGAGTTTCCTACGAGCAGTACTTC.

This clone was counted a few times. The chain joins TRBV30 to TRBJ1-3; D remains unclear. The CDR3 is made up of 14 amino acids. Germline V CDR1 and CDR2: GTSNPN, SVGIG (reference sequence). The V gene lost 3 bases and the J gene lost 3 bases, with 12 bases spanning the gap. In DNA form, the CDR3 reads TGTGCCTGGAGCGCCGGTCGGGGTGGAAACACCATATATTTT. It encodes CAWSAGRGGNTIYF.

Written as DNA, the CDR3 is TGTGCCAGCAACCCGACAGGGGTGAACACTGAAGCTTTCTTT. It translates to CASNPTGVNTEAFF. The chain uses TRBV6-5 and TRBJ1-1, with TRBD1 matching 8 bases. After removal of 7 bases from V and 0 bases from J, the junction contained 4 bases not matched to a gene. The germline CDR1 and CDR2 sequences are MNHEY and SVGAGI. This CDR3 spans 14 amino acids.

The chain carries TRBV11-2 and TRBJ2-2; 11 bases map to TRBD1. CDR3 length: 16 amino acids. The junction had 12 bases not matched to a gene; V was cut back by 8 bases and J by 7 bases. Germline V gives CDR1 SGHAT, CDR2 FQNNGV. CDR3 loop: CASSEKGTGGIGELFF. In DNA, the CDR3 is TGTGCCAGCTCCGAAAAGGGGACAGGGGGTATCGGGGAGCTGTTTTTT.

This rearrangement joins TRBV5-1 to TRBJ1-2, with D perhaps TRBD1 (6 bases). Germline lookup yields CDR1 SGHRS and CDR2 YFSETQ. This CDR3 has 14 residues. V was clipped by 3 bases and J by 4 bases, with 13 bases between them. The CDR3 DNA reads TGCGCCAGCAGCTCCGGACAGAAGGGCTATGGCTACACCTTC. It yields the protein CASSSGQKGYGYTF.

The rearrangement joins TRBV5-1 to TRBJ2-1; 10 bases fit TRBD2. Trimming took 4 bases from V and 3 from J; bases not matched to a gene: 10. The CDR3 has 17 residues. Germline CDR1 and CDR2: SGHRS and YFSETQ. CDR3 nucleotides: TGCGCCAGCAGCACCTCTAGCGGGGGTTCTCTCTACAATGAGCAGTTCTTC. This gives the protein CASSTSSGGSLYNEQFF.

The chain is built from TRBV20-1 and TRBJ2-7, with TRBD2 matching over 11 bases. Trimming cost V 5 bases and J 12 bases; bases outside gene matches: 3. The CDR3 sequence is 10 residues long. Germline CDR1 and CDR2: DFQATT and SNEGSKA (reference sequence). CDR3 bases: TGCAGTGCTTATAGCGGGGGGGTGTACTTC. It translates to CSAYSGGVYF.